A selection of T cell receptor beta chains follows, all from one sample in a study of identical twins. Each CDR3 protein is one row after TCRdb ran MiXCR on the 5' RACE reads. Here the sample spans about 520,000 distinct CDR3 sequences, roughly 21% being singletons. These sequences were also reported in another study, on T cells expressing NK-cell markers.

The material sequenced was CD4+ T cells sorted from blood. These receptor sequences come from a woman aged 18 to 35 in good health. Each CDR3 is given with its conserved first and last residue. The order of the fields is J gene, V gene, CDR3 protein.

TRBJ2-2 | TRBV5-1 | CASKSLAGLNTGELFF
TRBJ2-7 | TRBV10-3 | CAISGPIGQELSYEQYF
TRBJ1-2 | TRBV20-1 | CSAVLPGANYGYTF
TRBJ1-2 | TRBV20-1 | CSARVTQVDGYTF
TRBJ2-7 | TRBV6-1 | CASSDAWRFDEQYF
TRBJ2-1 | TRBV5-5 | CASSWAGGGQFF
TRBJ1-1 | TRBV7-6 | CASSLRERDSNTEAFF
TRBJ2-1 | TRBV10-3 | CAISENRDPRNEQFF
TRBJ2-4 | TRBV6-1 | CASSQRGAKNIQYF
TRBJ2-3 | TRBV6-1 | CASSTTSAGGPIDTQYF
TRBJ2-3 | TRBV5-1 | CASSLGTSGYTDTQYF